This T cell receptor beta chain was found in a study of cytotoxic CD8 clonotypes in ibrutinib-treated CLL. After removal of 4 bases from V and 6 bases from J, the junction contained 5 bases not matched to a gene. Per the germline V gene, CDR1 is SGHRS and CDR2 is YFSETQ. The CDR3 runs 14 residues. Data came from immunoSEQ multiplex PCR; TCRdb stores just in-frame clones and leaves some out. This sample carries 140,000 to 150,000 clones, roughly 76% of them seen once, and the ten largest clones take about 5%. This specimen was PBMCs, taken after 24 months of ibrutinib treatment. The chain joins TRBV5-1 to TRBJ2-7, with TRBD2 identical over 12 bases. This clonotype was sampled from a human donor with chronic lymphocytic leukemia. As DNA, the CDR3 is TGCGCCAGCAGCACTAGCGGGAGGTCCGGCGAGCAGTACTTC. Translating it yields CASSTSGRSGEQYF.